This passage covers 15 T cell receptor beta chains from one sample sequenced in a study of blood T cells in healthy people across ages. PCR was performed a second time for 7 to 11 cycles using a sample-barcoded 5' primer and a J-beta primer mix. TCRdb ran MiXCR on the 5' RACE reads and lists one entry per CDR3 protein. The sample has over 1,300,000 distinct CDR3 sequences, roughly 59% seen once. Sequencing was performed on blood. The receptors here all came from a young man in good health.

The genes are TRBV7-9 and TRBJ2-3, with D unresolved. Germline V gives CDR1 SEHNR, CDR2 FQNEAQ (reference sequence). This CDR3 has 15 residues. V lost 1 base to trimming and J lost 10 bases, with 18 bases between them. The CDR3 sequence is CASSLVGRFREAQYF. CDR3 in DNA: TGTGCCAGCAGCTTAGTCGGCAGGTTTAGGGAAGCGCAGTATTTT. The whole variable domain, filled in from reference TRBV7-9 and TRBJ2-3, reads DTGVSQNPRHKITKRGQNVTFRCDPISEHNRLYWYRQTLGQGPEFLTYFQNEAQLEKSRLLSDRFSAERPKGSFSTLEIQRTEQGDSAMYLCASSLVGRFREAQYFGPGTRLTVL.

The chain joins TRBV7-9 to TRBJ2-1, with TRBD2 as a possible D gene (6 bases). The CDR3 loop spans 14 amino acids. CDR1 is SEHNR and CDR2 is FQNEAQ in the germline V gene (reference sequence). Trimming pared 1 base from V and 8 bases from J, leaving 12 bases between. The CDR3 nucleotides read TGTGCCAGCAGCTTAGGGACGGGGGTGGATGAGCAGTTCTTC. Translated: CASSLGTGVDEQFF.

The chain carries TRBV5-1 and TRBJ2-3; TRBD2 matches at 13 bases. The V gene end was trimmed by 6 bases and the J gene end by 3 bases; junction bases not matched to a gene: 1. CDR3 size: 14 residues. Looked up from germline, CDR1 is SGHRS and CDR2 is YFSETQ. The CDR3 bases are TGCGCCAGCAAGACTAGCGGGGGGACAGATACGCAGTATTTT. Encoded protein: CASKTSGGTDTQYF.

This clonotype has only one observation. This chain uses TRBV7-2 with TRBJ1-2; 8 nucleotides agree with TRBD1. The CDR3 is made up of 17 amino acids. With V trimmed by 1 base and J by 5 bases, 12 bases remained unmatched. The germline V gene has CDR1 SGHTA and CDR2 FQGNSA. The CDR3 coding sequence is TGTGCCAGCAGCTTAGATGGGGGCAGGGGGCAATTTTATGGCTACACCTTC. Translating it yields CASSLDGGRGQFYGYTF.

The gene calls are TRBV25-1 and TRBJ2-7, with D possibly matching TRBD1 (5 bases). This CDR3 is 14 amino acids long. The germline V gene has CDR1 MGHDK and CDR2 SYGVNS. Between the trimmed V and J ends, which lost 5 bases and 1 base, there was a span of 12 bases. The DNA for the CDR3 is TGTGCCAGCAGTAGTACTACAGGATCCTACGAGCAGTACTTC. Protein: CASSSTTGSYEQYF.

CDR3 nucleotides: TGCGCCAGCAGCCAAAGCAGACTAGCGGGGGATACCTACGAGCAGTACTTC. Protein product: CASSQSRLAGDTYEQYF. This sequence joins TRBV4-1 and TRBJ2-5, with 12 bases lining up with TRBD2. The better agreement between TRBJ2-7 and the DNA end casts doubt on the J call. Germline-derived CDR1 and CDR2 are MGHRA and YSYEKL. This CDR3 is 17 amino acids long.

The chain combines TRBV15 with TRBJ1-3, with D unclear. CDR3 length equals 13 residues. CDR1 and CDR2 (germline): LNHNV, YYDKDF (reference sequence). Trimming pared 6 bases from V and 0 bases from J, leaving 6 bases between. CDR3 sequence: CATREGSGNTIYF. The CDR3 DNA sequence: TGTGCCACCAGGGAAGGCTCTGGAAACACCATATATTTT.

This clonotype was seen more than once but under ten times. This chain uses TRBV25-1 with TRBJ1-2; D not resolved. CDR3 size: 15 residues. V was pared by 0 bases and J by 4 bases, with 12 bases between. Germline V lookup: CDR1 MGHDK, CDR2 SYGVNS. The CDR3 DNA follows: TGTGCCAGCAGTGAATATGAAGGAGGACCCTATGGCTACACCTTC. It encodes CASSEYEGGPYGYTF.

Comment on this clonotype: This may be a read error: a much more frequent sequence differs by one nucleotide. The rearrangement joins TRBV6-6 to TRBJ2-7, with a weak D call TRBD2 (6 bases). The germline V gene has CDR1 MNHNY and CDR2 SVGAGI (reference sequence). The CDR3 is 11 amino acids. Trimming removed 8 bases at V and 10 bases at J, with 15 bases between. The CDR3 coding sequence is TGTGCCAGCGGGGGAGGAGAGGCCCAGTACTTC. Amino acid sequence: CASGGGEAQYF.

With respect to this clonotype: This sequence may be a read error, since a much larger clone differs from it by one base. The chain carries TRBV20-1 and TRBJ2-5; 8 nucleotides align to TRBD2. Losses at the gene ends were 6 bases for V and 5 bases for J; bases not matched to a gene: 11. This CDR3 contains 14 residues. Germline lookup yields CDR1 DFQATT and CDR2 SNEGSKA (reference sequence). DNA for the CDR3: TGCAGTGCAAAGGTACTAGCGGCGACCGAGACCCAGTACTTC. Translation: CSAKVLAATETQYF.

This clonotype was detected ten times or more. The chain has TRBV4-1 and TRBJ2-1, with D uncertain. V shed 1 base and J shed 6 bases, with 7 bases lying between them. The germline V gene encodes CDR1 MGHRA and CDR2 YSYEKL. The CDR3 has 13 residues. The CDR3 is CASSQGGANEQFF. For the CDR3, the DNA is TGCGCCAGCAGCCAAGGAGGTGCCAATGAGCAGTTCTTC.

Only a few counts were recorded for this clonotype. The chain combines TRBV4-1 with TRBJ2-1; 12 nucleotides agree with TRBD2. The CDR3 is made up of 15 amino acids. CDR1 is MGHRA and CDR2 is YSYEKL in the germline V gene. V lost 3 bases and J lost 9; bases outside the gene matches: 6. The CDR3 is CASSHLTSGRGEQFF. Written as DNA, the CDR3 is TGCGCCAGCAGCCATCTGACTAGCGGGAGAGGTGAGCAGTTCTTC.

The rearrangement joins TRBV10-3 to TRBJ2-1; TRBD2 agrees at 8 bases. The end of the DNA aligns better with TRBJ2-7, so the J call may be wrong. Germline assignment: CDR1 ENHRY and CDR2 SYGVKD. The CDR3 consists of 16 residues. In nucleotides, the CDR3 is TGTGCCATCAGCCTCAGCGGGAGTGGGTCCTACAATGAGCAGTACTTC. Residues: CAISLSGSGSYNEQYF.

Here the CDR3 reads CASSPLSGGETDTQYF. The CDR3 region has the DNA TGTGCCAGCAGCCCCCTTTCCGGGGGGGAGACAGATACGCAGTATTTT. The gene calls are TRBV7-8 and TRBJ2-3; 8 nucleotides agree with TRBD2. Germline V gives CDR1 SGHVS, CDR2 FQNEAQ. The CDR3 length is 16 residues. After removal of 5 bases from V and 3 bases from J, the junction contained 10 bases not matched to a gene.

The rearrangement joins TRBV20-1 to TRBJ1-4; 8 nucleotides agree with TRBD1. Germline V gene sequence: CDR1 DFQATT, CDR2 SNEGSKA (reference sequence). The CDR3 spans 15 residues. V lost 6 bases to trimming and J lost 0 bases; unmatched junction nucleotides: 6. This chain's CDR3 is CSAPQGVATNEKLFF. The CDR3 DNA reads TGCAGTGCGCCACAGGGGGTTGCAACTAATGAAAAACTGTTTTTT.